Included here is one T cell receptor (beta chain) sequence, with context. Its antigen is undetermined. The junction departs from germline at one end; a sequencing error may be responsible. This CDR3 is built from 15 residues. CDR1 MNHEY and CDR2 SMNVEV come from the germline V gene (reference sequence). The data were taken from a study of somatic mutations in cytotoxic T cells in rheumatoid arthritis. Study observations and caveats: No significant CD8+ T-cell clonality difference was found between rheumatoid arthritis patients and age-matched controls.

Sequencing was performed with immunoSEQ multiplex PCR; in TCRdb, only in-frame clones are kept and a portion is missing. The data contain about 14,000 clones, 80% to 95% of them singletons. This receptor was obtained from a man between 65 and 85 years old with rheumatoid arthritis. The genes are TRBV27 and TRBJ2-5; 7 bases match TRBD1. Material for sequencing was CD4+ T cells sorted from blood. The CDR3 bases are TGTGCCAGCAGTTTAAACCGGGACAGCCAAGGGACCCAGTACTTC. It specifies CASSLNRDSQGTQYF.